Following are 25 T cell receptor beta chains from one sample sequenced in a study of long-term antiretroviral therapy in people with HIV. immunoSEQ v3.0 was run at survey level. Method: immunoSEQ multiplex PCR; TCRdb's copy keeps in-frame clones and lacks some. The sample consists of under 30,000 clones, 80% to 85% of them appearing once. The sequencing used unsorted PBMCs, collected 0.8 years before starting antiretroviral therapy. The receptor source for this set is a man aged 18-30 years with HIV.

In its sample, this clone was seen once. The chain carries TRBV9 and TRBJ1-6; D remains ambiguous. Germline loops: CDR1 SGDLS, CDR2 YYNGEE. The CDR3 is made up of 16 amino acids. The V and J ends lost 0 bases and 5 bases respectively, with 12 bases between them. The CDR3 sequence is CASSVDGQAHNSPLHF. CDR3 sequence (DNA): TGTGCCAGCAGCGTAGACGGGCAGGCACATAATTCACCCCTCCACTTT.

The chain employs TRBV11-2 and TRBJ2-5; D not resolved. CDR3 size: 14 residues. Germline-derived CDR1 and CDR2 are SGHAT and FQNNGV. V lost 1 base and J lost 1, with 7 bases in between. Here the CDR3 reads CASSLGSSQETQYF. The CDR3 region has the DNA TGTGCCAGCAGCTTAGGTAGCTCCCAAGAGACCCAGTACTTC.

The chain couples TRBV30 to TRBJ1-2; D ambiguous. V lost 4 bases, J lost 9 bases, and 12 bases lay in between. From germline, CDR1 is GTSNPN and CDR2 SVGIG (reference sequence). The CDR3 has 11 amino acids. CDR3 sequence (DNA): TGTGCCTGGATGAGGCCCGAAAGCTACACCTTC. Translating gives CAWMRPESYTF. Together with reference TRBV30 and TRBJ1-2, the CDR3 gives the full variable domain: SQTIHQWPATLVQPVGSPLSLECTVEGTSNPNLYWYRQAAGRGLQLLFYSVGIGQISSEVPQNLSASRPQDRQFILSSKKLLLSDSGFYLCAWMRPESYTFGSGTRLTVV.

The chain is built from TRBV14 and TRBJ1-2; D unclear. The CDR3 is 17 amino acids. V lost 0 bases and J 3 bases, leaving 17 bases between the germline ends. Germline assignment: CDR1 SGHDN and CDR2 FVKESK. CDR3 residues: CASSQERQALRDYGYTF. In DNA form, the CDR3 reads TGTGCCAGCAGCCAAGAGAGGCAGGCCTTGCGGGACTATGGCTACACCTTC.

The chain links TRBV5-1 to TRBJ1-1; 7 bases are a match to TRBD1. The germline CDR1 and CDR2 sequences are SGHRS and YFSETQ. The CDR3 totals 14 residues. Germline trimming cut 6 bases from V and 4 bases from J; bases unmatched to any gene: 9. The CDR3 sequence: CASIGSGGGTEAFF. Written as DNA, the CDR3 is TGCGCCAGCATAGGGTCAGGGGGGGGCACTGAAGCTTTCTTT.

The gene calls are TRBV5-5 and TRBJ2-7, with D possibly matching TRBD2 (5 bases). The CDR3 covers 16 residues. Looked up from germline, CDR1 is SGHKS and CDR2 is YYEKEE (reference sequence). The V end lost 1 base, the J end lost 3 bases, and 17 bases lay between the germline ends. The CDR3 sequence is CASSLFMTTGYYEQYF. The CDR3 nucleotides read TGTGCCAGCAGCTTGTTTATGACAACGGGATACTACGAGCAGTACTTC.

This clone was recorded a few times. The chain's CDR3 is CASSIIGSNQPQHF. The DNA for the CDR3 is TGTGCCAGTAGTATAATCGGGAGCAATCAGCCCCAGCATTTT. The J gene is TRBJ1-5, the V gene TRBV19; D ambiguous. Trimming removed 2 bases at V and 1 base at J, with 6 bases between. In germline, CDR1 is LNHDA, CDR2 SQIVND (reference sequence). The CDR3 sequence is 14 residues long.

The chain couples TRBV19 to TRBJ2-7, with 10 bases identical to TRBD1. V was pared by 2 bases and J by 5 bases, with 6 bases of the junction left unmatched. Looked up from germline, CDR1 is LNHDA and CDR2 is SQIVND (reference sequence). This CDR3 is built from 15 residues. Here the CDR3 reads CASSITTGGWDEQYF. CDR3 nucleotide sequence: TGTGCCAGTAGTATAACGACAGGGGGCTGGGACGAGCAGTACTTC.

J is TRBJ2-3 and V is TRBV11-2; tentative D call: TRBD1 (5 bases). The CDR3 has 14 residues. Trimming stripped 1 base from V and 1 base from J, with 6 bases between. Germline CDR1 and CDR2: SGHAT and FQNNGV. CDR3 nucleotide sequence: TGTGCCAGCAGCTTAGGCAGGGGCACAGATACGCAGTATTTT. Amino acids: CASSLGRGTDTQYF. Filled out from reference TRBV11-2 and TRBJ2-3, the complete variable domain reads EAGVAQSPRYKIIEKRQSVAFWCNPISGHATLYWYQQILGQGPKLLIQFQNNGVVDDSQLPKDRFSAERLKGVDSTLKIQPAKLEDSAVYLCASSLGRGTDTQYFGPGTRLTVL.

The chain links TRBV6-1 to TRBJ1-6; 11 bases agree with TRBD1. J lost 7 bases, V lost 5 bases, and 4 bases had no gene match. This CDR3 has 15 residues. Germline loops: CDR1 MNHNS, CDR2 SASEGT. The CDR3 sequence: CASSRGTGGNSPLHF. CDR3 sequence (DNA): TGTGCCAGCAGTAGAGGGACAGGGGGAAATTCACCCCTCCACTTT.

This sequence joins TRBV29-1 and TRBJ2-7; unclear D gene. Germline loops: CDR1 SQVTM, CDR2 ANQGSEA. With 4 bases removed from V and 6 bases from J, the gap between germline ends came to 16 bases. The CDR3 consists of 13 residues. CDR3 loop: CSVGAATKSEQYF. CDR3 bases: TGCAGCGTTGGGGCAGCTACGAAAAGCGAGCAGTACTTC.

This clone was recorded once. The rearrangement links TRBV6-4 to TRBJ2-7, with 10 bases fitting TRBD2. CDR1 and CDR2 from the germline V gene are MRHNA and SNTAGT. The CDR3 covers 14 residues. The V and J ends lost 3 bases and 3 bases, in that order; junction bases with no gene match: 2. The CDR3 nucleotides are TGTGCCAGCAGTGAGCTAGCGGGAGTCTACGAGCAGTACTTC. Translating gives CASSELAGVYEQYF.

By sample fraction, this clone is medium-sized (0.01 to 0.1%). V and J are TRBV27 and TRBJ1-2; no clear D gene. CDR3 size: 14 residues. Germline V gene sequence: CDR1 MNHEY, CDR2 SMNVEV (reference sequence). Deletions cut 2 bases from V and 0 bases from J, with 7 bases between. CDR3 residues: CASSLAQTNYGYTF. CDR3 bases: TGTGCCAGCAGTTTAGCGCAAACTAACTATGGCTACACCTTC.

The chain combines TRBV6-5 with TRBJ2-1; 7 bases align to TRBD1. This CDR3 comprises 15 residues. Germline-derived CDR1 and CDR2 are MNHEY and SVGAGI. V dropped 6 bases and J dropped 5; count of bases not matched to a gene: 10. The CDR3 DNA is TGTGCCAGCAGCCTGGACAGGTTGTCCCACAATGAGCAGTTCTTC. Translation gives CASSLDRLSHNEQFF.

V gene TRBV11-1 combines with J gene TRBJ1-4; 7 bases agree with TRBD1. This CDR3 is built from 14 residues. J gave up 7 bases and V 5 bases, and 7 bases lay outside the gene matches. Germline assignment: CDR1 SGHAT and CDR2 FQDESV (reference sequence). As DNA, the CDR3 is TGTGCCAGCAGCCTCGACAGGGACAGTGAAAAACTGTTTTTT. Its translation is CASSLDRDSEKLFF.

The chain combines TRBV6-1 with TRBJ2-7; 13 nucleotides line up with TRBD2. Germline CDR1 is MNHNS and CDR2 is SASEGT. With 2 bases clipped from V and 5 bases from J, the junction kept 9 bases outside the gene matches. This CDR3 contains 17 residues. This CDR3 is CASSEPFTSGGANEQYF. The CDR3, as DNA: TGTGCCAGCAGTGAACCCTTCACTAGCGGGGGGGCCAACGAGCAGTACTTC.

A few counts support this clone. CDR3 coding DNA: TGTGCCAGTAGTGAGGGACAGGGGGTTGTCTACGAGCAGTACTTC. Translating gives CASSEGQGVVYEQYF. This rearrangement joins TRBV19 to TRBJ2-7, with 11 bases that match TRBD1. This CDR3 region has 15 residues. After removal of 5 bases from V and 3 bases from J, the junction contained 6 bases not matched to a gene. The germline gives CDR1 LNHDA, CDR2 SQIVND (reference sequence).

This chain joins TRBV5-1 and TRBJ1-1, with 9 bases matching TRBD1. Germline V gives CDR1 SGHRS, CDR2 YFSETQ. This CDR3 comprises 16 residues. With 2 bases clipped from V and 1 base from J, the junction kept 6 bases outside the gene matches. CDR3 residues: CASSFPKTGGNTEAFF. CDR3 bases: TGCGCCAGCAGCTTCCCCAAGACAGGGGGGAACACTGAAGCTTTCTTT.

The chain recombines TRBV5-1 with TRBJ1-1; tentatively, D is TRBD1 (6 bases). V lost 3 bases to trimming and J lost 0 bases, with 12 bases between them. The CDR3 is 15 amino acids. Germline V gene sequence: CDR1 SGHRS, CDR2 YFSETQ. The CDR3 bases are TGCGCCAGCAGCTCCACGTGGGACATGAACACTGAAGCTTTCTTT. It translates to CASSSTWDMNTEAFF.

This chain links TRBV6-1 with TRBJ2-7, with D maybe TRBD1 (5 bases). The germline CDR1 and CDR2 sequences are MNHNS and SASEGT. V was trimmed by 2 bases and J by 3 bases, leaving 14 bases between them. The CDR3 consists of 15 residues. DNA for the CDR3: TGTGCCAGCAGTGAACTGTGGACATTTGGCTACGAGCAGTACTTC. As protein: CASSELWTFGYEQYF.

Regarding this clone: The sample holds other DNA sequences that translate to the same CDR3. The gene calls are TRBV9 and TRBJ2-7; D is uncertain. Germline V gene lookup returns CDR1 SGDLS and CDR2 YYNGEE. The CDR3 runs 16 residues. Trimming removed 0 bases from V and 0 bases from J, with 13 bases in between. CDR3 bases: TGTGCCAGCAGCGTAGGGCCGGACGGTTCCTCCTACGAGCAGTACTTC. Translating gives CASSVGPDGSSYEQYF.

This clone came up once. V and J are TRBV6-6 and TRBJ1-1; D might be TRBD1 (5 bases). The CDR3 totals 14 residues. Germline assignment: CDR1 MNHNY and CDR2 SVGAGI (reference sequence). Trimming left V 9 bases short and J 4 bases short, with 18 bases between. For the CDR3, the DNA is TGTGCCAGTACGAAGGGGCAGCCTAGCACTGAAGCTTTCTTT. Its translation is CASTKGQPSTEAFF.

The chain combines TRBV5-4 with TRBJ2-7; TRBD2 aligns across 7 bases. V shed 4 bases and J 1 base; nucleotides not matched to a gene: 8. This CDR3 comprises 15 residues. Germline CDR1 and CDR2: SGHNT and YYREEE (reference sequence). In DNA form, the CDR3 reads TGTGCCAGCAGCCAGGAAGCGGGAAATTCCTACGAGCAGTACTTC. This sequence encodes CASSQEAGNSYEQYF.

The CDR3 is CASSFVREEKLFF. CDR3 sequence (DNA): TGTGCCAGCAGTTTTGTAAGGGAAGAAAAACTGTTTTTT. The chain uses TRBV27 and TRBJ1-4; D is undetermined. Germline-derived CDR1 and CDR2 are MNHEY and SMNVEV (reference sequence). The V end was cut by 3 bases, the J end by 8 bases, with 10 bases between. This CDR3 comprises 13 residues.

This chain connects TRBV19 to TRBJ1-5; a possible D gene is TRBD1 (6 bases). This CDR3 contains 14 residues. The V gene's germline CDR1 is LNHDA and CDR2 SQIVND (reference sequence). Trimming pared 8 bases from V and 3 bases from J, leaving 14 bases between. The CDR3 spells CASPEGQINQPQHF. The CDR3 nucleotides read TGTGCCAGTCCCGAGGGACAAATCAATCAGCCCCAGCATTTT.